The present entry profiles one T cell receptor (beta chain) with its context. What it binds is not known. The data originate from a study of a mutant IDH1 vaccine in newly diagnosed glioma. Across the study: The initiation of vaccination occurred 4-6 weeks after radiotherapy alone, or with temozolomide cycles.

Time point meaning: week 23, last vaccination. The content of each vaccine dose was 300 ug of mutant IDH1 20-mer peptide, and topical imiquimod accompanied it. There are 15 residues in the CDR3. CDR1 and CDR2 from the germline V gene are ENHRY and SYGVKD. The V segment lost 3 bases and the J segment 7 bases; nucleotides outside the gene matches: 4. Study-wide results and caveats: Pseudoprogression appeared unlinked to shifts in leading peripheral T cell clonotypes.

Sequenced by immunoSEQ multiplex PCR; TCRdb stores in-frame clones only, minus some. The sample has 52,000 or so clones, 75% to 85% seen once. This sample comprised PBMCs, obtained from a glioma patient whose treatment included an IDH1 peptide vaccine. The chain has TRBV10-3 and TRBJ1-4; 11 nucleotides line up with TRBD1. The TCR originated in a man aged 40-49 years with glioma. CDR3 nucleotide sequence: TGTGCCATCAGTGAATCGGACAGGGGGCTTGAAAAACTGTTTTTT. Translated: CAISESDRGLEKLFF.